This T cell receptor beta chain was identified during a study of cytomegalovirus exposure and HLA in healthy donors. Study findings and constraints: A later analysis found first-cohort TCR clusters tended to co-occur in the roughly 120 validation repertoires.

Comment on this clone: Its antigen remains unknown.

Sequencing used immunoSEQ multiplex PCR; TCRdb keeps in-frame clones, though not all of them. The table has tens of thousands of clones, approximately 93% seen once; the top ten hold around 4.5%. Between the trimmed V and J ends, which lost 3 bases and 9 bases, there was a span of 18 bases. Per germline, CDR1 SGHAT and CDR2 FQNNGV. CDR3 length: 16 amino acids. The J gene is TRBJ1-6, the V gene TRBV11-2; no definite D call. Sequencing was done on a sample of PBMCs. The sequence came from a man between 18 and 29 years old in good health and CMV-seropositive. The CDR3 DNA reads TGTGCCAGCAGCTTTTTGCCCCGAGGTTTGGGTTCACCCCTCCACTTT. Residues: CASSFLPRGLGSPLHF.